This TCR beta chain was identified during a study of cytomegalovirus exposure and HLA in healthy donors. The CDR3 runs 14 residues. Trimming took off 6 bases at V and 1 base at J, with 10 bases between the two ends. Germline-derived CDR1 and CDR2 are LNHDA and SQIVND (reference sequence). Use of 60 Vbeta and 13 Jbeta primers characterized the PCR. Data came from immunoSEQ multiplex PCR; TCRdb stores just in-frame clones and leaves some out. In the table there are tens of thousands of clones, around 72% of which are singletons. Material for sequencing was PBMCs. J is TRBJ1-5 and V is TRBV19; maybe TRBD1 (5 bases). This clonotype was sampled from a woman in her forties or fifties in good health and CMV-seropositive. The CDR3 bases are TGTGCCAGTAGGTTAAAGGGGAGCAATCAGCCCCAGCATTTT. Its translation is CASRLKGSNQPQHF.